The sequence of this TCR beta chain was determined in a study of shared clonotypes between healthy human individuals. On the study more broadly: The composition of the donors was a couple of women and a few men aged 18 to 49. Study-wide points: Clonotypes shared by all four donors outscored non-shared clonotypes in generation probability.

Measured with immunoSEQ multiplex PCR; TCRdb has only the in-frame clones, and not every one. The table has about 1,900,000 clones, approximately 94% seen once; the top ten hold around 1.2%. The CDR3 has 17 amino acids. V was clipped by 5 bases and J by 0 bases, with 16 bases between them. Germline CDR1 reads SEHNR; CDR2 reads FQNEAQ (reference sequence). CD45RO-negative cells were positively selected for CCR7, leaving out terminally differentiated effector memory CD45RA+ cells. Donors had no recently reported acute infections or vaccinations and were HIV-negative. Donors, without exception, were Caucasian adults residing in Nashville, Tennessee. Concerning this clone: Its antigen is not known.

The TCR originated in a man younger than 35 in good health. The chain couples TRBV7-9 to TRBJ2-2; tentative D call: TRBD1 (5 bases). Material: naive CD8+ T cells sorted from blood. In nucleotides, the CDR3 is TGTGCCAGCAGCCAAAAGGGGCTAGAAGCGAACACCGGGGAGCTGTTTTTT. Translating gives CASSQKGLEANTGELFF.